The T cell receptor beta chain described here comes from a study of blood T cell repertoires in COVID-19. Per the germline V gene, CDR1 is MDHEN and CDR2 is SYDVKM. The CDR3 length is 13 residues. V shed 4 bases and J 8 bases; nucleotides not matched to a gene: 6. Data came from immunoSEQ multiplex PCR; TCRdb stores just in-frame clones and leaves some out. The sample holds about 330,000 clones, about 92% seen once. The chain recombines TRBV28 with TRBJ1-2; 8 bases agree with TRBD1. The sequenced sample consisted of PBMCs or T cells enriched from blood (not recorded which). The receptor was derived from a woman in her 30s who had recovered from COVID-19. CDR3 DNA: TGTGCCAGCAGTTCCGGACAGGGTCTGGGCTACACCTTC. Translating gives CASSSGQGLGYTF.